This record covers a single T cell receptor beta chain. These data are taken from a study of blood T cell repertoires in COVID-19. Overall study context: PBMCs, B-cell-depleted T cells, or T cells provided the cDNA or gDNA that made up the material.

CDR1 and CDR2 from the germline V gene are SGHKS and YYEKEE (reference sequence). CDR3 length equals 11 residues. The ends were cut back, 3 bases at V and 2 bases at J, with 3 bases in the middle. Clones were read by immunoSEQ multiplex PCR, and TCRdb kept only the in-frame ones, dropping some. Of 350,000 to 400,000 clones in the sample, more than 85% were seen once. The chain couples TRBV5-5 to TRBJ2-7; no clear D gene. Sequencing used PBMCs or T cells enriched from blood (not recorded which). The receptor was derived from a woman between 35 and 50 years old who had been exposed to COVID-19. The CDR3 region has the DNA TGTGCCAGCAGCTCCGCCTACGAGCAGTACTTC. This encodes CASSSAYEQYF.